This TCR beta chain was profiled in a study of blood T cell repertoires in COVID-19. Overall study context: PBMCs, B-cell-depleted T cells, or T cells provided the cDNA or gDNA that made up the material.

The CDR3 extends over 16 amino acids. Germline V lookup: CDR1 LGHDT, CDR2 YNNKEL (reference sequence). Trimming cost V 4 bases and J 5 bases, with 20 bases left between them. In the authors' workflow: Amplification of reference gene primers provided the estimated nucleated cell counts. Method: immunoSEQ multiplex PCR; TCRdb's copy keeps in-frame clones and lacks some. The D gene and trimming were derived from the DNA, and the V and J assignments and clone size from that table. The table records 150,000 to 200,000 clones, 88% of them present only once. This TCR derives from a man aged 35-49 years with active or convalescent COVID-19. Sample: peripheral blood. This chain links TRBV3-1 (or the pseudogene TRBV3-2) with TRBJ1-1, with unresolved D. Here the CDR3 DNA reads TGTGCCAGCAGCCCTATCAACTGGGTCGGGAGGACTGAAGCTTTCTTT. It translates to CASSPINWVGRTEAFF.